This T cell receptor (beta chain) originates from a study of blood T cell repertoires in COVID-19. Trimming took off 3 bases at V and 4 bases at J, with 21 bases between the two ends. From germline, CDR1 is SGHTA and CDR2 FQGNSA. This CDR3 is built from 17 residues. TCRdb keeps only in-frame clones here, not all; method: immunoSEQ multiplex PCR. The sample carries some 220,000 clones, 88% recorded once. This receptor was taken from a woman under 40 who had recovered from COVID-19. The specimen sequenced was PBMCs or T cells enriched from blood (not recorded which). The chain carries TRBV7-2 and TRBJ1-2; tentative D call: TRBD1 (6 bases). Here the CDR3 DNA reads TGTGCCAGCAGCTTGGTGACAGGAGCTCAAACGGGCTATGGCTACACCTTC. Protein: CASSLVTGAQTGYGYTF.